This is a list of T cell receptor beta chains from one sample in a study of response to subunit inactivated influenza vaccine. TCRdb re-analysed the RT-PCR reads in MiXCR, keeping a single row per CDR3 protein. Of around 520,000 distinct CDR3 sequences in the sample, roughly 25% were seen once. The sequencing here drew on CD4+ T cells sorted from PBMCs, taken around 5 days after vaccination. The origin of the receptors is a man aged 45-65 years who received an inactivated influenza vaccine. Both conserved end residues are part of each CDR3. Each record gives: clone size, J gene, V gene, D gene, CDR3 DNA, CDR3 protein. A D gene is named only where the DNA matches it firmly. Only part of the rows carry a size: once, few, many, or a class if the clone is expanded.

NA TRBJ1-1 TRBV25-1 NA TGTGCCAGCAGTGACTTGAACACTGAAGCTTTCTTT CASSDLNTEAFF
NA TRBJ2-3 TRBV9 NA TGTGCCAGCAGCGTAGAGGGAGCGGCCACAGATACGCAGTATTTT CASSVEGAATDTQYF
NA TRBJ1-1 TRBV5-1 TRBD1 TGCGCCAGCAGCCTGGGACAGGGGGCGTTGAAGACTGAAGCTTTCTTT CASSLGQGALKTEAFF
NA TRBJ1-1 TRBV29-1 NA TGCAGCGTTTACAAGCGAATGAACACTGAAGCTTTCTTT CSVYKRMNTEAFF
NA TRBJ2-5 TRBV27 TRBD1 TGTGCCAGCAGATCAGTGACAGGGGGCGCAAAGACCCAGTACTTC CASRSVTGGAKTQYF
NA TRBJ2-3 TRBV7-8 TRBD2 TGTGCCAGCAGCTCAAAGCGGGGGGGCATGACAGATACGCAGTATTTT CASSSKRGGMTDTQYF
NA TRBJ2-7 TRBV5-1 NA TGCGCCAGCAGCACACAGGCCCGCTCCTACGAGCAGTACTTC CASSTQARSYEQYF
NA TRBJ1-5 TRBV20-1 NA TGCAGTGCAAAGAATAGCAATCAGCCCCAGCATTTT CSAKNSNQPQHF
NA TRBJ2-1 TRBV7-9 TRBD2 TGTGCCAGCAGCTTAAGCGGGGGCCCCGGGGGTGAGCAGTTCTTC CASSLSGGPGGEQFF
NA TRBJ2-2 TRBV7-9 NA TGTGCCAGCAGCTTAGATGGTCAGAACACCGGGGAGCTGTTTTTT CASSLDGQNTGELFF
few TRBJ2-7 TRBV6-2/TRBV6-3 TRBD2 TGTGCCAGCAGTTCGACCGGGACTAGCGGGAGGTCAAGCTCCTACGAGCAGTACTTC CASSSTGTSGRSSSYEQYF
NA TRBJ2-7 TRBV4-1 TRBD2 TGCGCCAGCAGCCATCAAGGACTAGCGGTATCCTACGAGCAGTACTTC CASSHQGLAVSYEQYF
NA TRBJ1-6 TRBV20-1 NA TGCAGTGCTAGAGATCCGCGGGGGCGGACTAATTCACCCCTCCACTTT CSARDPRGRTNSPLHF
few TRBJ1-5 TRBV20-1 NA TGCAGTGCTAGTGACTTGGGGTCGGGACAGCCCCAGCATTTT CSASDLGSGQPQHF
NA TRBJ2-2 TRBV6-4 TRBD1 TGTGCCAGCAGTGAACAGGGGGCTGGCGGGGAGCTGTTTTTT CASSEQGAGGELFF
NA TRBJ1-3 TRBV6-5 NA TGTGCCAGCAGTTACGGGGACCGAGGAAACACCATATATTTT CASSYGDRGNTIYF
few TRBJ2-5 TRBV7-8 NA TGTGCCAGCAGCTCTACAGGGTTGGAACAAGAGACCCAGTACTTC CASSSTGLEQETQYF
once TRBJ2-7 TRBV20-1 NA TGCAGTGCCACTCCACTGGGCTACGAGCAGTACTTC CSATPLGYEQYF
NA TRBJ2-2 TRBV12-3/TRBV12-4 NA TGTACCCTCAGTTTACGGTCGGGGTTTTCATACAACACCGGGGAGCTGTTTTTT CTLSLRSGFSYNTGELFF
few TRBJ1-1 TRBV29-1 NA TGCAGCGTTGGATGGCAAACGAACACTGAAGCTTTCTTT CSVGWQTNTEAFF
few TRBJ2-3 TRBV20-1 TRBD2 TGCAGTGCTAGAGATCCCCTCCGGCAGGGGGGGACTAGCGGCACAGATACGCAGTATTTT CSARDPLRQGGTSGTDTQYF
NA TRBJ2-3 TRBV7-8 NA TGTGCCAGCAGCTCAGTGTACGTGGGCAGGGATTCTAAAAATACGCAGTATTTT CASSSVYVGRDSKNTQYF
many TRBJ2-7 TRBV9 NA TGTGCCAGCAGCGTTGCTCCCTCCTACGAGCAGTACTTC CASSVAPSYEQYF
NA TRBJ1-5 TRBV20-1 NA TGCAGTGCTAGAGCACAGGGTGGTCAGCCCCAGCATTTT CSARAQGGQPQHF
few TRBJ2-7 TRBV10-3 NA TGTGCCATCAGTTTTAAGCGTGACGAGCAGTACTTC CAISFKRDEQYF
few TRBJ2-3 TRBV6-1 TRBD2 TGTGCCAGCAAAACCCCGGGACTAGCGGGGACCACAGATACGCAGTATTTT CASKTPGLAGTTDTQYF
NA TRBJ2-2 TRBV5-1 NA TGCGCCAGCAGCTTGGTGGTTTCCACCGGGGAGCTGTTTTTT CASSLVVSTGELFF
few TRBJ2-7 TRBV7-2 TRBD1 TGTGCCAGCAGCCAGGGGACAGGGCGCCTATGGTACGAGCAGTACTTC CASSQGTGRLWYEQYF
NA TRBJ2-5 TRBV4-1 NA TGCGCCAGCAGCCAAGGGACCTCCCAAGAGACCCAGTACTTC CASSQGTSQETQYF
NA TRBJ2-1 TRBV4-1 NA TGCGCCAGCAGCCCCCCCACCCTAGCGCTCTCCTACAATGAGCAGTTCTTC CASSPPTLALSYNEQFF
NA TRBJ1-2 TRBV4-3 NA TGCGCCAGCAGCCAAGATAGGACAGCTCACACCTTC CASSQDRTAHTF
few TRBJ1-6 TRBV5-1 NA TGCGCCAGCAGCTTGGAGAGTTATAATTCACCCCTCCACTTT CASSLESYNSPLHF
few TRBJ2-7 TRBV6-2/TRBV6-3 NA TGTGCCAGCAGTTACCCGACAGGCGGCTTATCCTACGAGCAGTACTTC CASSYPTGGLSYEQYF
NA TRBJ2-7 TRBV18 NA TGTGCCAGCGGACCAGATGGGAGACCCTACGAGCAGTACTTC CASGPDGRPYEQYF
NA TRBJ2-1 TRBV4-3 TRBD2 TGCGCCAGCAGCCAAGACTGGGCTAGCGGGAGAAGTACGAATTCGGATGAGCAGTTCTTC CASSQDWASGRSTNSDEQFF
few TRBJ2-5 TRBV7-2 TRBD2 TGTGCCAGCAGCTTAGGTGGGACTAGCAGAGAGACCCAGTACTTC CASSLGGTSRETQYF
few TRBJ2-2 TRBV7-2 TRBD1 TGTGCCAGCAGCTTCGGGACAGGGCTTCCCGGGGAGCTGTTTTTT CASSFGTGLPGELFF
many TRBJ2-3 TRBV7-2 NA TGTGCCAGCAGCCAAGACAGGACTAGCACAGATACGCAGTATTTT CASSQDRTSTDTQYF
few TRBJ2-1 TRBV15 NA TGTGCCACCAGCCCCTTTAGCGACAATGAGCAGTTCTTC CATSPFSDNEQFF
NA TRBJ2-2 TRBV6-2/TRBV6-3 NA TGTGCCAGCAGTCACCCCCTCGGAGCCGGGGAGCTGTTTTTT CASSHPLGAGELFF
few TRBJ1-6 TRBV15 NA TGTGCCACCAGCAGAGATGTTGTGCGCAGGGGAATAAATTCACCCCTCCACTTT CATSRDVVRRGINSPLHF
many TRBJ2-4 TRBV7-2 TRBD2 TGTGCCAGCAGCTATTCGGGGGGGCGGGCCAAAAACATTCAGTACTTC CASSYSGGRAKNIQYF
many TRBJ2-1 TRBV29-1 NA TGCAGCGCCGACGAATTTAGGGGCAATGAGCAGTTCTTC CSADEFRGNEQFF